The 23 T cell receptor beta chains presented below share a single source sample, sequenced in a study of blood T cell repertoires in COVID-19. Produced via immunoSEQ multiplex PCR; TCRdb's table is partial and in-frame only. The top ten clones hold under 9% of a sample with 130,000 to 150,000 clones, around 87% of them seen once. The sequencing sample was made of peripheral blood. The source of these receptors is a woman aged 45-60 years with active or convalescent COVID-19.

The V call is TRBV5-4, the J call TRBJ2-7; D possibly corresponds to TRBD1 (6 bases). V dropped 1 base and J dropped 5 bases, with 10 bases sitting between them. Germline loops: CDR1 SGHNT, CDR2 YYREEE (reference sequence). There are 13 residues in the CDR3. The CDR3 bases are TGTGCCAGCAGCTTGCAGGGGACCCACGAGCAGTACTTC. Protein product: CASSLQGTHEQYF.

The V gene is TRBV6-4, the J gene TRBJ1-1, with TRBD1 matching 7 bases. The CDR3 runs 14 residues. The germline gives CDR1 MRHNA, CDR2 SNTAGT. V was clipped by 6 bases and J by 6 bases; unmatched bases: 10. CDR3 sequence reads: CASRTGTSSAEAFF. In nucleotides, the CDR3 is TGTGCCAGCAGGACAGGGACCTCAAGCGCTGAAGCTTTCTTT.

A single count supports this clone. This chain uses TRBV11-2 with TRBJ2-3; tentatively, D is TRBD1 (6 bases). This CDR3 contains 14 residues. V was pared by 1 base and J by 1 base, with 6 bases between. The germline V gene has CDR1 SGHAT and CDR2 FQNNGV. CDR3 sequence: CASSLGTGTDTQYF. For the CDR3, the DNA is TGTGCCAGCAGCTTAGGGACAGGCACAGATACGCAGTATTTT.

In its sample, this clone was seen a few times. The chain is built from TRBV6-2 or TRBV6-3 and TRBJ2-5; TRBD2 matches 9 bases. With 3 bases clipped from V and 3 bases from J, the junction kept 11 bases outside the gene matches. The germline gives CDR1 MNHEY, CDR2 SVGEGT. The CDR3 covers 17 residues. The CDR3 DNA sequence: TGTGCCAGCAGTTATGAGCGGGAGGCCGTGGCCAAAGAGACCCAGTACTTC. Translation: CASSYEREAVAKETQYF.

This clone was seen a handful of times. The chain recombines TRBV2 with TRBJ1-2; D may be TRBD1 (6 bases). The CDR3 runs 15 residues. The V end lost 7 bases, the J end lost 3 bases, and 18 bases lay between the germline ends. Germline CDR1 is SNHLY and CDR2 is FYNNEI. The DNA of the CDR3 is TGTGCCAGCAAGGCAGGGGTCATTTTAGACTATGGCTACACCTTC. It translates to CASKAGVILDYGYTF.

The V gene is TRBV7-2, the J gene TRBJ1-1; D might be TRBD1 (5 bases). Germline CDR1 and CDR2: SGHTA and FQGNSA. There are 15 residues in the CDR3. The ends were cut back, 1 base at V and 2 bases at J, with 11 bases in the middle. CDR3 nucleotides: TGTGCCAGCAGCTTAGTAAATCAGGGAAACACTGAAGCTTTCTTT. Translation gives CASSLVNQGNTEAFF.

The chain joins TRBV5-1 to TRBJ2-3, with D uncertain. The CDR3 loop spans 13 amino acids. V gave up 0 bases and J gave up 5 bases, with 7 bases separating them. CDR1 SGHRS and CDR2 YFSETQ come from the germline V gene. CDR3 in DNA: TGCGCCAGCAGCTTGGATATCGGAGATACGCAGTATTTT. Translated: CASSLDIGDTQYF.

The chain couples TRBV30 to TRBJ2-2, with 7 bases matching TRBD1. V lost 5 bases, J lost 1 base, and 1 base stayed unmatched. Per germline, CDR1 GTSNPN and CDR2 SVGIG (reference sequence). This CDR3 has 13 residues. The CDR3 DNA reads TGTGCCTGGGGACAGGAGAACACCGGGGAGCTGTTTTTT. This codes for CAWGQENTGELFF.

This rearrangement joins TRBV12-5 to TRBJ1-1, with D uncertain. This CDR3 has 17 amino acids. Between the trimmed V and J ends, which lost 2 bases and 4 bases, there was a span of 20 bases. CDR1 is LGHNT, CDR2 FRNRAP, per germline. As DNA, the CDR3 is TGTGCTAGTGGTTTGTTACCTCGGGATTCCGAGGGCACTGAAGCTTTCTTT. Protein: CASGLLPRDSEGTEAFF.

The gene calls are TRBV13 and TRBJ2-7; 9 nucleotides align to TRBD2. The CDR3 totals 14 residues. Germline lookup yields CDR1 PRHDT and CDR2 FYEKMQ (reference sequence). The V segment lost 9 bases and the J segment 5 bases; nucleotides outside the gene matches: 11. The CDR3 DNA follows: TGTGCCAGTAGGAGGAGCGGGAGGAACCACGAGCAGTACTTC. It specifies CASRRSGRNHEQYF.

The chain uses TRBV6-5 and TRBJ1-1; the D is unclear. Trimming pared 1 base from V and 0 bases from J, leaving 12 bases between. Germline V gene lookup returns CDR1 MNHEY and CDR2 SVGAGI. This CDR3 is built from 16 residues. CDR3 bases: TGTGCCAGCAGTTACTGGGAGGGAGCTCTGAACACTGAAGCTTTCTTT. It yields the protein CASSYWEGALNTEAFF.

This clone was detected only a few times. The J gene is TRBJ2-2, the V gene TRBV24-1, with D perhaps matching TRBD1 (5 bases). CDR1 KGHDR and CDR2 SFDVKD come from the germline V gene. The CDR3 covers 13 residues. Trimming took 12 bases from V and 4 from J, leaving 14 bases between them. Here the CDR3 reads CAAQGSITGELFF. The CDR3 DNA sequence: TGTGCCGCCCAGGGTAGTATCACCGGGGAGCTGTTTTTT.

V gene TRBV14 combines with J gene TRBJ1-6; D possibly corresponds to TRBD1 (5 bases). V lost 1 base, J lost 2 bases, and 12 bases lay in between. The CDR3 is 17 residues long. Per the germline V gene, CDR1 is SGHDN and CDR2 is FVKESK. The CDR3 loop is CASSQGAGRPYNSPLHF. CDR3 nucleotide sequence: TGTGCCAGCAGCCAAGGGGCAGGGAGGCCCTATAATTCACCCCTCCACTTT.

This chain connects TRBV14 to TRBJ1-2; 11 nucleotides align to TRBD1. The junction had 8 bases not matched to a gene; V was cut back by 0 bases and J by 5 bases. This CDR3 contains 17 residues. Germline values: CDR1 SGHDN, CDR2 FVKESK. The CDR3 bases are TGTGCCAGCAGCCAAGATTTGGGGACAGGGGGAAAGTATGGCTACACCTTC. This codes for CASSQDLGTGGKYGYTF.

The genes are TRBV9 and TRBJ2-1; 13 bases are a match to TRBD2. J was trimmed by 0 bases and V by 3 bases; bases with no gene match: 9. The germline V gene encodes CDR1 SGDLS and CDR2 YYNGEE. CDR3 size: 19 residues. Here the CDR3 reads CASSAEGLAGRISYNEQFF. The DNA for the CDR3 is TGTGCCAGCAGCGCGGAGGGACTAGCGGGACGGATCTCCTACAATGAGCAGTTCTTC.

The chain joins TRBV5-1 to TRBJ2-7; weak D call: TRBD1 (5 bases). Germline loops: CDR1 SGHRS, CDR2 YFSETQ. V lost 4 bases to trimming and J lost 2 bases, with 13 bases between them. The CDR3 is 14 amino acids. The CDR3 DNA reads TGCGCCAGCAGCATGGACCAGGGTACCTACGAGCAGTACTTC. It codes for CASSMDQGTYEQYF. The whole variable domain, filled in from reference TRBV5-1 and TRBJ2-7, reads KAGVTQTPRYLIKTRGQQVTLSCSPISGHRSVSWYQQTPGQGLQFLFEYFSETQRNKGNFPGRFSGRQFSNSRSEMNVSTLELGDSALYLCASSMDQGTYEQYFGPGTRLTVT.

The CDR3 DNA sequence: TGTGCCAGCACCTACTCCCCTGATATGGACATCTCTGGAAACACCATATATTTT. It encodes CASTYSPDMDISGNTIYF. The chain is built from TRBV7-6 and TRBJ1-3; D may be TRBD1 (5 bases). Germline CDR1 and CDR2: SGHVS and FNYEAQ. The V end was cut by 7 bases, the J end by 0 bases, with 22 bases between. The CDR3 length is 18 residues.

This chain joins TRBV7-2 and TRBJ2-3, with D possibly being TRBD1 (6 bases). Between the trimmed V and J ends, which lost 7 bases and 5 bases, there was a span of 16 bases. CDR3 length: 14 residues. The V gene's germline CDR1 is SGHTA and CDR2 FQGNSA. This CDR3 is CASKPSPGVDTQYF. CDR3 in DNA: TGTGCCAGCAAACCGTCCCCAGGGGTAGATACGCAGTATTTT. Based on the CDR3 plus reference TRBV7-2 and TRBJ2-3, the full variable domain is GAGVSQSPSNKVTEKGKDVELRCDPISGHTALYWYRQSLGQGLEFLIYFQGNSAPDKSGLPSDRFSAERTGGSVSTLTIQRTQQEDSAVYLCASKPSPGVDTQYFGPGTRLTVL.

The rearrangement links TRBV5-1 to TRBJ2-2, with 9 bases aligning to TRBD1. Germline V gives CDR1 SGHRS, CDR2 YFSETQ. V trimming: 0 bases; J trimming: 6 bases; junction bases outside the gene matches: 6. The CDR3 consists of 16 residues. This CDR3 is CASSLEATGGSGELFF. In DNA form, the CDR3 reads TGCGCCAGCAGCTTGGAGGCGACAGGGGGATCCGGGGAGCTGTTTTTT.

V gene TRBV16 combines with J gene TRBJ2-4; 10 bases line up with TRBD1. CDR1 KGHSY and CDR2 FQNENV come from the germline V gene. The CDR3 length is 14 residues. V gave up 2 bases and J gave up 10 bases; unmatched junction bases: 5. The CDR3: CASSQPKGQGIQYF. CDR3 nucleotide sequence: TGTGCCAGCAGCCAACCCAAGGGACAGGGGATTCAGTACTTC.

Concerning this clone: Other nucleotide sequences in the sample specify the same CDR3. The chain joins TRBV13 to TRBJ1-2; 7 bases align to TRBD1. Losses at the gene ends were 5 bases for V and 4 bases for J; bases not matched to a gene: 25. Germline assignment: CDR1 PRHDT and CDR2 FYEKMQ (reference sequence). This CDR3 region has 20 residues. The CDR3 here is CASSPNPPGQVNKDLYGYTF. CDR3 coding DNA: TGTGCCAGCAGCCCAAACCCCCCAGGACAGGTTAACAAAGACCTCTATGGCTACACCTTC. Supplemented by reference TRBV13 and TRBJ1-2, the full variable domain reads AAGVIQSPRHLIKEKRETATLKCYPIPRHDTVYWYQQGPGQDPQFLISFYEKMQSDKGSIPDRFSAQQFSDYHSELNMSSLELGDSALYFCASSPNPPGQVNKDLYGYTFGSGTRLTVV.

The chain joins TRBV9 to TRBJ1-2; 10 nucleotides line up with TRBD1. The V and J ends lost 2 bases and 6 bases, in that order; junction bases with no gene match: 7. The germline CDR1 and CDR2 sequences are SGDLS and YYNGEE. The CDR3 sequence is 15 residues long. CDR3 nucleotides: TGTGCCAGCAGCGTTTACGCGGGGACAGGGGATGGCTACACCTTC. Translation gives CASSVYAGTGDGYTF.

This clone was observed once. The chain employs TRBV10-1 and TRBJ1-5; maybe TRBD1 (6 bases). This CDR3 contains 17 residues. The germline gives CDR1 WNHNN, CDR2 SYGVQD (reference sequence). V lost 11 bases and J 0 bases, leaving 23 bases between the germline ends. As DNA, the CDR3 is TGCGCCGCGTCCCGGCTCTGGGACACCGGTAGCAATCAGCCCCAGCATTTT. Its translation is CAASRLWDTGSNQPQHF.